This passage covers 25 T cell receptor beta chains from one sample sequenced in a study of neoadjuvant anti-PD-1 for oral cavity cancer. Sequencing was performed with immunoSEQ multiplex PCR; in TCRdb, only in-frame clones are kept and a portion is missing. Here the sample spans about 15,000 clones, 60% to 75% being singletons. Sample: PBMCs, taken before nivolumab (anti-PD-1) treatment. These receptors were taken from a person between 40 and 80 years old with oral cavity squamous cell carcinoma.

The rearrangement links TRBV5-6 to TRBJ1-1; no firm D call. There are 13 residues in the CDR3. Germline CDR1 SGHDT, CDR2 YYEEEE. Trimming stripped 5 bases from V and 1 base from J, with 9 bases between. CDR3 residues: CASRGEENTEAFF. CDR3 DNA: TGTGCCAGCAGGGGCGAGGAGAACACTGAAGCTTTCTTT. Looking up the rest from reference TRBV5-6 and TRBJ1-1 gives the full variable domain: DAGVTQSPTHLIKTRGQQVTLRCSPKSGHDTVSWYQQALGQGPQFIFQYYEEEERQRGNFPDRFSGHQFPNYSSELNVNALLLGDSALYLCASRGEENTEAFFGQGTRLTVV.

This clone was counted a few times. The chain employs TRBV5-4 and TRBJ1-2; 11 bases are shared with TRBD1. The V segment lost 4 bases and the J segment 14 bases; nucleotides outside the gene matches: 13. The CDR3 is 14 residues long. From germline, CDR1 is SGHNT and CDR2 YYREEE (reference sequence). In DNA form, the CDR3 reads TGTGCCAGCAGCCCGGGACAGGGGGTTCTACGAGGGACCTTC. Translation: CASSPGQGVLRGTF.

In this sample, this clone turned up once. V is TRBV2 and J is TRBJ2-7, with 7 nucleotides matching TRBD2. The CDR3 is 17 residues long. The V gene end was trimmed by 7 bases and the J gene end by 0 bases; junction bases not matched to a gene: 15. Germline CDR1 is SNHLY and CDR2 is FYNNEI. CDR3 sequence: CASNLKETSSYSYEQYF. In nucleotides, the CDR3 is TGTGCCAGCAATTTAAAGGAGACTAGCTCTTACTCCTACGAGCAGTACTTC.

This clone was recorded a few times. The genes are TRBV7-3 and TRBJ1-1; D uncertain. V was shortened by 5 bases and J by 0 bases, with 16 bases between the two germline ends. Germline CDR1 SGHTA, CDR2 FQGTGA. The CDR3 runs to 16 residues. In DNA, the CDR3 is TGTGCCAGCAGCCCCCTAGGAATTAGAATGAACACTGAAGCTTTCTTT. Translating gives CASSPLGIRMNTEAFF.

The genes are TRBV19 and TRBJ1-3; 7 bases match TRBD1. V was clipped by 4 bases and J by 3 bases; unmatched bases: 9. This CDR3 comprises 16 residues. Germline V CDR1 and CDR2: LNHDA, SQIVND (reference sequence). The CDR3 protein is CASSTRTGTLGNTIYF. CDR3 in DNA: TGTGCCAGTAGTACCCGGACAGGTACACTTGGAAACACCATATATTTT. Looking up the rest from reference TRBV19 and TRBJ1-3 gives the full variable domain: DGGITQSPKYLFRKEGQNVTLSCEQNLNHDAMYWYRQDPGQGLRLIYYSQIVNDFQKGDIAEGYSVSREKKESFPLTVTSAQKNPTAFYLCASSTRTGTLGNTIYFGEGSWLTVV.

J is TRBJ1-5 and V is TRBV19, with D tentatively TRBD1 (6 bases). The CDR3 totals 17 residues. Trimming removed 5 bases at V and 2 bases at J, with 19 bases between. Germline V gene lookup returns CDR1 LNHDA and CDR2 SQIVND (reference sequence). CDR3 nucleotides: TGTGCCAGTAGTCCCCATAGGGGGGGCAGCGGCAATCAGCCCCAGCATTTT. It translates to CASSPHRGGSGNQPQHF.

This clone was seen a few times. Written as DNA, the CDR3 is TGTGCCAGCAGTTACTCGTCGGATTCACCCCTCCACTTT. Translating gives CASSYSSDSPLHF. This rearrangement joins TRBV6-5 to TRBJ1-6; D not certain. V shed 0 bases and J shed 8 bases, with 5 bases lying between them. The CDR3 is made up of 13 amino acids. CDR1 and CDR2 from the germline V gene are MNHEY and SVGAGI.

The chain has TRBV10-1 and TRBJ2-7; 12 bases match TRBD1. This CDR3 comprises 18 residues. CDR1 WNHNN and CDR2 SYGVQD come from the germline V gene (reference sequence). Losses at the gene ends were 4 bases for V and 2 bases for J; bases not matched to a gene: 12. The CDR3 DNA reads TGCGCCAGCAGTGGTACCGGGACAGGGGGCCATTTTACCTACGAGCAGTACTTC. This codes for CASSGTGTGGHFTYEQYF.

This rearrangement joins TRBV5-1 to TRBJ1-1; weak D call: TRBD1 (5 bases). This CDR3 spans 15 amino acids. Germline CDR1 and CDR2: SGHRS and YFSETQ. V dropped 4 bases and J dropped 1 base, with 14 bases sitting between them. CDR3 loop: CASSQRGTGNTEAFF. CDR3 nucleotides: TGCGCCAGCAGCCAGCGCGGGACGGGGAACACTGAAGCTTTCTTT.

This clone showed up just a few times. The genes are TRBV19 and TRBJ1-2, with unresolved D. Germline loops: CDR1 LNHDA, CDR2 SQIVND (reference sequence). V dropped 10 bases and J dropped 4 bases, with 19 bases sitting between them. This CDR3 is built from 14 residues. CDR3 loop: CATRAENLPYGYTF. In DNA, the CDR3 is TGTGCCACGAGAGCTGAGAATCTTCCCTATGGCTACACCTTC.

The chain combines TRBV6-6 with TRBJ2-1; D is undetermined. The CDR3 covers 15 residues. Trimming stripped 2 bases from V and 0 bases from J, with 8 bases between. Germline lookup yields CDR1 MNHNY and CDR2 SVGAGI (reference sequence). Here the CDR3 reads CASSYVQSSYNEQFF. As DNA, the CDR3 is TGTGCCAGCAGTTACGTCCAGAGCTCCTACAATGAGCAGTTCTTC.

Here the CDR3 reads CASTKRWEGRDGYTF. CDR3 nucleotide sequence: TGTGCCAGCACCAAAAGATGGGAGGGTAGGGATGGCTACACCTTC. The rearrangement links TRBV2 to TRBJ1-2; D unresolved. Germline V gene data show CDR1 as SNHLY and CDR2 as FYNNEI. The V end was cut by 7 bases, the J end by 6 bases, with 21 bases between. The CDR3 runs 15 residues.

The chain recombines TRBV9 with TRBJ2-5, with 7 bases that match TRBD1. The CDR3 has 13 residues. Trimming at V came to 3 bases and at J to 1 base, leaving 0 bases not matched to a gene. Germline CDR1 is SGDLS and CDR2 is YYNGEE. In nucleotides, the CDR3 is TGTGCCAGCAGCGACAGGGGCCAAGAGACCCAGTACTTC. This sequence encodes CASSDRGQETQYF.

The V gene is TRBV27, the J gene TRBJ2-1; 8 nucleotides line up with TRBD2. The CDR3 is 15 residues long. Germline V gene lookup returns CDR1 MNHEY and CDR2 SMNVEV (reference sequence). V lost 3 bases, J lost 7 bases, and 8 bases stayed unmatched. CDR3 DNA sequence: TGTGCCAGCAGTTTCCTAGCGGGTAGTGGGAATGAGCAGTTCTTC. This codes for CASSFLAGSGNEQFF.

The sample holds one count of this clone. The rearrangement links TRBV6-5 to TRBJ2-7; TRBD2 might be the D (5 bases). Germline V CDR1 and CDR2: MNHEY, SVGAGI. The CDR3 consists of 11 residues. Trimming cost V 7 bases and J 7 bases, with 11 bases left between them. CDR3 in DNA: TGTGCCAGCAAGACATCGGGAGAGCAGTACTTC. It translates to CASKTSGEQYF.

The chain joins TRBV18 to TRBJ2-1; the D is unclear. V was cut by 3 bases and J by 5 bases, with 2 bases left in between. The CDR3 runs 11 residues. Per germline, CDR1 KGHSH and CDR2 LQKENI. CDR3 sequence reads: CASSPNNEQFF. The CDR3 DNA reads as TGTGCCAGCTCACCTAACAATGAGCAGTTCTTC.

The CDR3 coding sequence is TGCAGCGTTGAAAAGGGGTCGGCGGGGAACTCCTACGAGCAGTACTTC. It encodes CSVEKGSAGNSYEQYF. The chain links TRBV29-1 to TRBJ2-7, with a weak D call TRBD2 (6 bases). V dropped 2 bases and J dropped 0 bases, with 17 bases sitting between them. Germline assignment: CDR1 SQVTM and CDR2 ANQGSEA. The CDR3 sequence is 16 residues long.

The chain employs TRBV19 and TRBJ2-7; possible D gene TRBD2, 6 bases. The CDR3 extends over 14 amino acids. Trimming shortened V by 4 bases and J by 4 bases, and 14 bases separated the two germline ends. Germline CDR1 is LNHDA and CDR2 is SQIVND (reference sequence). The CDR3 DNA sequence: TGTGCCAGTAGTAGGGGGACCGCGGGATACGAGCAGTACTTC. It is translated as CASSRGTAGYEQYF.

J is TRBJ1-6 and V is TRBV27; TRBD1 aligns across 9 bases. The V and J ends lost 1 base and 3 bases, in that order; junction bases with no gene match: 4. CDR1 and CDR2 (germline): MNHEY, SMNVEV (reference sequence). The CDR3 length is 17 residues. The CDR3 sequence: CASSLYGQGHYNSPLHF. The CDR3 DNA reads TGTGCCAGCAGTTTATATGGACAGGGGCACTATAATTCACCCCTCCACTTT.

This CDR3 is CASIRRRTDPYGYTF. CDR3 DNA sequence: TGTGCCAGTATCCGTCGGAGGACAGATCCCTATGGCTACACCTTC. This sequence joins TRBV19 and TRBJ1-2, with D perhaps TRBD1 (6 bases). Per germline, CDR1 LNHDA and CDR2 SQIVND (reference sequence). Trimming left V 7 bases short and J 4 bases short, with 19 bases between. This CDR3 has 15 amino acids.

The chain links TRBV9 to TRBJ2-1; the D gene is possibly TRBD2 (5 bases). The CDR3 has 15 residues. CDR1 and CDR2 from the germline V gene are SGDLS and YYNGEE. Trimming stripped 5 bases from V and 0 bases from J, with 12 bases between. CDR3 sequence: CASRSSGSSYNEQFF. As DNA, the CDR3 is TGTGCCAGCAGGTCGAGCGGCAGCTCCTACAATGAGCAGTTCTTC.

The chain uses TRBV5-8 and TRBJ1-1; D call uncertain. Germline loops: CDR1 SGHTS, CDR2 YDEGEE. This CDR3 has 11 residues. The germline V and J ends were trimmed by 2 bases and 4 bases, with 3 bases remaining between them. CDR3 sequence (DNA): TGTGCCAGCAGCTTAACCACTGAAGCTTTCTTT. Amino acids: CASSLTTEAFF.

This chain joins TRBV2 and TRBJ2-2, with D perhaps matching TRBD2 (6 bases). Germline lookup yields CDR1 SNHLY and CDR2 FYNNEI. The CDR3 is 15 amino acids. Trimming cost V 4 bases and J 1 base, with 10 bases left between them. The CDR3 DNA reads as TGTGCCAGCAGTGTGAACGGGGGGAACACCGGGGAGCTGTTTTTT. Translating it yields CASSVNGGNTGELFF.

This rearrangement joins TRBV4-1 to TRBJ1-3, with a weak D call TRBD1 (6 bases). This CDR3 has 14 amino acids. V lost 1 base to trimming and J lost 4 bases, with 8 bases between them. Germline CDR1 and CDR2: MGHRA and YSYEKL. In DNA form, the CDR3 reads TGCGCCAGCAGCCAAGCTGGACAGGGAAACACCATATATTTT. Translating it yields CASSQAGQGNTIYF.

The gene calls are TRBV7-3 and TRBJ2-1, with 15 bases that match TRBD2. The CDR3 is made up of 16 amino acids. Per germline, CDR1 SGHTA and CDR2 FQGTGA. V was pared by 4 bases and J by 15 bases, with 13 bases of the junction left unmatched. CDR3 sequence: CASSSPGLAGGTGLFF. The CDR3 DNA sequence: TGTGCCAGCAGCTCCCCGGGACTAGCGGGAGGAACGGGTCTGTTCTTC. Variable domain in full (rest from reference TRBV7-3 and TRBJ2-1): GAGVSQTPSNKVTEKGKYVELRCDPISGHTALYWYRQSLGQGPEFLIYFQGTGAADDSGLPNDRFFAVRPEGSVSTLKIQRTERGDSAVYLCASSSPGLAGGTGLFFGPGTRLTVL.